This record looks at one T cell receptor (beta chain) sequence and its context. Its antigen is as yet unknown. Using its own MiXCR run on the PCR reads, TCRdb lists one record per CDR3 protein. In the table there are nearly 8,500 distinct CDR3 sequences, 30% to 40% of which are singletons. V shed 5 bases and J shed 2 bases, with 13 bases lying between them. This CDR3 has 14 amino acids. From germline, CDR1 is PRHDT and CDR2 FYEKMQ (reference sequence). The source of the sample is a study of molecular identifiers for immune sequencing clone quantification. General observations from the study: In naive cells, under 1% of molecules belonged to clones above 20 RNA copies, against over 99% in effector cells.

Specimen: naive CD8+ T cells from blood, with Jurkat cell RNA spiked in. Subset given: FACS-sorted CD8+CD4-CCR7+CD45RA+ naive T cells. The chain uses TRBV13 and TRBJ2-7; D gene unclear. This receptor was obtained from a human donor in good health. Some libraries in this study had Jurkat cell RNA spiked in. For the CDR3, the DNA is TGTGCCAGCAGCGGCCGACTGGGGACCTACGAGCAGTACTTC. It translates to CASSGRLGTYEQYF.